This T cell receptor beta chain was recovered during a study of response to subunit inactivated influenza vaccine. Overall study results and limits: Seasonal influenza vaccination, on each occasion, was suggested by the authors to recruit few new T cells.

TCRdb re-called the RT-PCR reads through MiXCR, storing one row per CDR3 protein. The sample has fewer than 550,000 distinct CDR3 sequences, about 25% seen once. The V and J ends lost 6 bases and 5 bases, in that order; junction bases with no gene match: 7. Germline assignment: CDR1 SQVTM and CDR2 ANQGSEA. The CDR3 is made up of 14 amino acids. Points on this clonotype: Its antigen is currently unknown.

The sequence was obtained from a man aged 50 to 59 who received an inactivated influenza vaccine. The chain combines TRBV29-1 with TRBJ2-5; 12 bases agree with TRBD2. The source was CD4+ T cells sorted from PBMCs, collected 5 to 6 days after vaccination. The DNA of the CDR3 is TGCAGCGTCATTCTAGCGGGGGGGCAGGAGACCCAGTACTTC. This encodes CSVILAGGQETQYF.